The clone carrying this TCR beta chain was seen a handful of times. Its antigen is unknown. The record originates from a study of CD8 T cells in Susac syndrome. Across the whole study: Within the group of sequenced Susac syndrome patients, roughly 6 had active disease and eight were in remission. Study-wide points: There was no clonal expansion in the CD4+ T cell repertoires of Susac syndrome.

Germline values: CDR1 SGHTA, CDR2 FQGNSA. The germline V and J ends were trimmed by 1 base and 3 bases, with 4 bases remaining between them. The CDR3 length is 12 residues. RNA amounts of 0.5 to 1 ug underwent reverse transcription with random hexamers. TCRdb passed the immunoSEQ multiplex PCR reads through MiXCR, listing each CDR3 protein once. The table lists some 200,000 distinct CDR3 sequences, 91% of them singletons. Sequenced sample: CD4+ T cells from PBMCs. The rearrangement joins TRBV7-2 to TRBJ2-7; D is undetermined. The TCR originated in a human donor with Susac syndrome. The CDR3: CASSLDHYEQYF. As DNA, the CDR3 is TGTGCCAGCAGCTTAGACCACTACGAGCAGTACTTC. The variable domain in full, completed from reference TRBV7-2 and TRBJ2-7, reads GAGVSQSPSNKVTEKGKDVELRCDPISGHTALYWYRQSLGQGLEFLIYFQGNSAPDKSGLPSDRFSAERTGGSVSTLTIQRTQQEDSAVYLCASSLDHYEQYFGPGTRLTVT.